The text below deals with one T cell receptor beta chain. The target antigen is unknown. This entry comes from a study of blood T cells in healthy people across ages. The CDR3 loop spans 13 amino acids. The germline CDR1 and CDR2 sequences are KGHDR and SFDVKD. The study's findings and limits: Because donor CMV status was unknown, expanded clonotype changes were possibly confounded. Whereas aged donors had fewer naive CD4+ cells, long-lived donors had more of them and higher diversity.

The authors extracted at least 5 micrograms of total RNA per sample. Alongside a J-beta primer mix, a sample-barcoded 5' primer served in a second PCR lasting about 7 to 11 cycles. TCRdb itself ran the 5' RACE reads through MiXCR, one entry per CDR3 protein. The table has around 800,000 distinct CDR3 sequences, roughly 25% seen once. These data also formed part of another study, on T cells of mothers and their children.

The chain has TRBV24-1 and TRBJ2-5; possibly TRBD2 for D (5 bases). The J call could be wrong; TRBJ2-1 is a better fit for the DNA end. The sample taken for sequencing was blood. The sequence was collected from a boy aged 5-17 years in good health. In DNA, the CDR3 is TGTGCCACCAGTGTAGAAGCGGCGCATGAGCAGTTCTTC. Translated: CATSVEAAHEQFF.